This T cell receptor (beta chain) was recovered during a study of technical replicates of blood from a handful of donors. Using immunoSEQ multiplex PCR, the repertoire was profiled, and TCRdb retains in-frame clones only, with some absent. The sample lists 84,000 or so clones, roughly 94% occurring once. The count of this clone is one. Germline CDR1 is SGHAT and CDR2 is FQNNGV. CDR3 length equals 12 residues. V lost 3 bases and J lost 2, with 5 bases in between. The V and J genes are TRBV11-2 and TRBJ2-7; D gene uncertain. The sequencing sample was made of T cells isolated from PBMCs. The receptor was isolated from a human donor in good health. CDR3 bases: TGTGCCAGCAGCTTGAGCCCCTACGAGCAGTACTTC. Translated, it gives CASSLSPYEQYF.